These 14 T cell receptor beta chains were sequenced from one sample in a study of PD-1 blockade in classical Hodgkin lymphoma. Indicated time point: cycle 4 day 1 (C4D1), after five to seven weeks of nivolumab. With no exception, relapse followed autologous stem cell transplantation in all patients, and brentuximab vedotin exposure varied. Libraries were prepared by immunoSEQ multiplex PCR; TCRdb keeps only in-frame clonotypes and omits some of them. The sample carries about 90,000 clones, about nine tenths recorded once. Sequences were derived from peripheral blood mononuclear cells (PBMCs), sampled before the fourth cycle of nivolumab. These TCRs come from a human donor with classical Hodgkin lymphoma.

This clone was observed a single time. The rearrangement uses TRBV2 and TRBJ2-3; D is ambiguous. The germline V gene encodes CDR1 SNHLY and CDR2 FYNNEI. Deletions cut 10 bases from V and 0 bases from J, with 14 bases between. This CDR3 has 14 residues. The CDR3 DNA reads as TGTGCCAACCCCCGGCAGGTCAGCACAGATACGCAGTATTTT. Encoded protein: CANPRQVSTDTQYF.

This chain uses TRBV30 with TRBJ1-1; D call uncertain. The CDR3 consists of 13 residues. Germline lookup yields CDR1 GTSNPN and CDR2 SVGIG (reference sequence). V lost 4 bases to trimming and J lost 6 bases, with 15 bases between them. The CDR3 region has the DNA TGTGCCTGGACGAGGGCAAAGGGCGCTGAAGCTTTCTTT. Its protein product is CAWTRAKGAEAFF.

The gene calls are TRBV28 and TRBJ1-5; D not certain. Per the germline V gene, CDR1 is MDHEN and CDR2 is SYDVKM. V was trimmed by 6 bases and J by 0 bases, leaving 9 bases between them. The CDR3 is 14 residues long. The CDR3 nucleotides are TGTGCCAGCAGCCCAGCCTATAGCAATCAGCCCCAGCATTTT. Its protein product is CASSPAYSNQPQHF.

As to this clone: The same CDR3 is also encoded by other DNA sequences in this sample. J is TRBJ1-5 and V is TRBV4-1; D is unclear. The CDR3 is 13 amino acids. CDR1 is MGHRA and CDR2 is YSYEKL in the germline V gene. The V and J ends lost 1 base and 5 bases respectively, with 6 bases between them. DNA for the CDR3: TGCGCCAGCAGCCAAGGGAGGGATCAGCCCCAGCATTTT. This codes for CASSQGRDQPQHF.

In DNA, the CDR3 is TGTGCCAGCAGCCAAGTTGCGGGGGCGGTCTGGGGCTACACCTTC. Its protein is CASSQVAGAVWGYTF. The chain links TRBV14 to TRBJ1-2, with D perhaps TRBD1 (6 bases). Germline CDR1 is SGHDN and CDR2 is FVKESK. This CDR3 contains 15 residues. The V and J ends lost 1 base and 8 bases respectively, with 17 bases between them. The whole variable domain, remainder taken from reference TRBV14 and TRBJ1-2, is EAGVTQFPSHSVIEKGQTVTLRCDPISGHDNLYWYRRVMGKEIKFLLHFVKESKQDESGMPNNRFLAERTGGTYSTLKVQPAELEDSGVYFCASSQVAGAVWGYTFGSGTRLTVV.

The V and J genes are TRBV4-2 and TRBJ2-5, with 9 bases matching TRBD1. The CDR3 runs 15 residues. Trimming at V came to 4 bases and at J to 2 bases, leaving 5 bases not matched to a gene. Per germline, CDR1 LGHNA and CDR2 YNFKEQ. DNA for the CDR3: TGTGCCAGCAGCCGGCGGGACAGGGAGCAAGAGACCCAGTACTTC. Its protein is CASSRRDREQETQYF.

The V call is TRBV30, the J call TRBJ1-2; D is uncertain. The germline gives CDR1 GTSNPN, CDR2 SVGIG (reference sequence). The CDR3 has 11 amino acids. V was trimmed by 2 bases and J by 4 bases, leaving 5 bases between them. The CDR3 sequence: CAWSNFYGYTF. The CDR3 nucleotides read TGTGCCTGGAGTAACTTCTATGGCTACACCTTC.

The chain couples TRBV5-5 to TRBJ1-2; the D is unclear. CDR1 and CDR2 (germline): SGHKS, YYEKEE (reference sequence). V shed 2 bases and J shed 4 bases, with 9 bases lying between them. The CDR3 has 13 amino acids. The CDR3 sequence is CASSFREGYGYTF. The CDR3 DNA reads TGTGCCAGCAGCTTTAGGGAAGGCTATGGCTACACCTTC. The variable domain in full, with the rest retrieved from reference TRBV5-5 and TRBJ1-2, is DAGVTQSPTHLIKTRGQQVTLRCSPISGHKSVSWYQQVLGQGPQFIFQYYEKEERGRGNFPDRFSARQFPNYSSELNVNALLLGDSALYLCASSFREGYGYTFGSGTRLTVV.

The chain couples TRBV6-1 to TRBJ2-1, with 7 nucleotides matching TRBD1. Germline V CDR1 and CDR2: MNHNS, SASEGT. V was clipped by 4 bases and J by 4 bases; unmatched bases: 7. CDR3 length: 15 amino acids. CDR3 protein: CASSGWDSEYNEQFF. CDR3 bases: TGTGCCAGCAGTGGGTGGGACAGCGAATACAATGAGCAGTTCTTC.

The genes are TRBV6-6 and TRBJ1-3; tentatively, D is TRBD1 (5 bases). The CDR3 extends over 15 amino acids. Trimming stripped 8 bases from V and 0 bases from J, with 14 bases between. The germline V gene has CDR1 MNHNY and CDR2 SVGAGI (reference sequence). As DNA, the CDR3 is TGTGCCAGCCGTTCGGGACGCTTCTCTGGAAACACCATATATTTT. Protein: CASRSGRFSGNTIYF.

The table lists this clone with a count of one. The rearrangement uses TRBV4-3 and TRBJ1-1, with D hard to call. Looked up from germline, CDR1 is LGHNA and CDR2 is YSLEER. The CDR3 runs to 14 residues. V was pared by 5 bases and J by 6 bases, with 16 bases between. The CDR3 DNA is TGCGCCAGCAGCACCGGTCCTCTATCGGCTGAAGCTTTCTTT. Its protein product is CASSTGPLSAEAFF.

This chain links TRBV13 with TRBJ2-7, with D hard to call. This CDR3 has 13 amino acids. CDR1 is PRHDT and CDR2 is FYEKMQ in the germline V gene (reference sequence). Trimming left V 5 bases short and J 3 bases short, with 11 bases between. The CDR3 sequence: CASSHTQLYEQYF. The DNA of the CDR3 is TGTGCCAGCAGCCACACCCAGCTCTACGAGCAGTACTTC.

The rearrangement uses TRBV19 and TRBJ2-2, with TRBD1 identical over 9 bases. V lost 7 bases to trimming and J lost 4 bases; unmatched junction nucleotides: 7. This CDR3 is 15 amino acids long. Germline V gene sequence: CDR1 LNHDA, CDR2 SQIVND (reference sequence). The CDR3 DNA reads as TGTGCCAGTACCCCGGGACAGGGTGGCACCGGGGAGCTGTTTTTT. Its protein product is CASTPGQGGTGELFF.

CDR3 sequence: CASSEGPRGAGGYTF. DNA of the CDR3: TGTGCCAGCAGTGAAGGACCCCGGGGGGCGGGCGGCTACACCTTC. The rearrangement uses TRBV2 and TRBJ1-2; possible D gene TRBD1, 6 bases. The CDR3 consists of 15 residues. V was clipped by 1 base and J by 8 bases, with 17 bases between them. CDR1 and CDR2 from the germline V gene are SNHLY and FYNNEI.